The 12 T cell receptor beta chains below all came from one sample that was sequenced in a study of cytomegalovirus exposure and HLA in healthy donors. The PCR was carried out with 60 Vbeta primers and 13 Jbeta primers. Repertoires were generated with immunoSEQ multiplex PCR, while TCRdb's copy carries only in-frame clones and drops some. The sample records under 75,000 clones, just under 75% being singletons. The source material was PBMCs. These receptor sequences come from a human donor in good health.

This clone was detected a few times. The chain has TRBV5-6 and TRBJ1-1, with 10 bases matching TRBD1. The CDR3 has 15 amino acids. Germline CDR1 and CDR2: SGHDT and YYEEEE. J gave up 2 bases and V 4 bases, and 5 bases lay outside the gene matches. Written as DNA, the CDR3 is TGTGCCAGCAGCCGGGACAGGGGCTATAACACTGAAGCTTTCTTT. This gives the protein CASSRDRGYNTEAFF.

This clone was picked up a small number of times. The J gene is TRBJ1-1, the V gene TRBV19; possibly TRBD1 for D (5 bases). This CDR3 is built from 15 residues. CDR1 and CDR2 (germline): LNHDA, SQIVND (reference sequence). V dropped 5 bases and J dropped 11 bases, with 24 bases sitting between them. The CDR3 coding sequence is TGTGCCAGTAGTGACTTGCAGGGTGGGGTCCGTGGGGCTTTCTTT. This encodes CASSDLQGGVRGAFF. The complete variable domain, with remaining parts taken from reference TRBV19 and TRBJ1-1, reads DGGITQSPKYLFRKEGQNVTLSCEQNLNHDAMYWYRQDPGQGLRLIYYSQIVNDFQKGDIAEGYSVSREKKESFPLTVTSAQKNPTAFYLCASSDLQGGVRGAFFGQGTRLTVV.

This clone was counted a few times. This chain connects TRBV28 to TRBJ1-2; TRBD1 is a possible D gene (5 bases). V lost 7 bases and J lost 0, with 18 bases in between. CDR3 length equals 16 residues. Germline lookup yields CDR1 MDHEN and CDR2 SYDVKM. DNA of the CDR3: TGTGCCAGCAAGCGTGTCGGGGGGTTAACTAACTATGGCTACACCTTC. This encodes CASKRVGGLTNYGYTF.

The chain carries TRBV7-2 and TRBJ1-1; D is undetermined. Per the germline V gene, CDR1 is SGHTA and CDR2 is FQGNSA. The CDR3 consists of 12 residues. Trimming removed 5 bases at V and 3 bases at J, with 7 bases between. CDR3 bases: TGTGCCAGCAGCCTCTCCGACACTGAAGCTTTCTTT. It codes for CASSLSDTEAFF.

The V gene is TRBV19, the J gene TRBJ2-6; D may be TRBD1 (6 bases). V was clipped by 1 base and J by 4 bases, with 8 bases between them. The CDR3 has 15 residues. From germline, CDR1 is LNHDA and CDR2 SQIVND (reference sequence). CDR3 amino acids: CASSIGGTGANVLTF. In DNA form, the CDR3 reads TGTGCCAGTAGTATAGGTGGGACAGGGGCCAACGTCCTGACTTTC.

V usage is TRBV29-1 and J usage is TRBJ2-1; D uncertain. This CDR3 has 13 amino acids. Germline V gene sequence: CDR1 SQVTM, CDR2 ANQGSEA. Trimming left V 2 bases short and J 7 bases short, with 12 bases between. CDR3 residues: CSVESEQNNEQFF. The CDR3 DNA reads TGCAGCGTTGAATCGGAGCAGAATAATGAGCAGTTCTTC.

The chain carries TRBV28 and TRBJ2-3; 13 bases are a match to TRBD2. Germline trimming cut 1 base from V and 4 bases from J; bases unmatched to any gene: 11. The germline V gene encodes CDR1 MDHEN and CDR2 SYDVKM. The CDR3 loop spans 19 amino acids. DNA for the CDR3: TGTGCCAGCAGTTTATTTGCGGGTGGGGGACTAGCGGGATCAGATACGCAGTATTTT. Translating gives CASSLFAGGGLAGSDTQYF.

This clone was seen a handful of times. The chain links TRBV5-5 to TRBJ1-4, with D possibly TRBD1 on 5 matching bases. Per germline, CDR1 SGHKS and CDR2 YYEKEE (reference sequence). V was pared by 0 bases and J by 3 bases, with 21 bases between. This CDR3 spans 19 amino acids. CDR3 nucleotide sequence: TGTGCCAGCAGCTTGGAGAGGGGAGGTTTATTAGGAGCTAATGAAAAACTGTTTTTT. Translation: CASSLERGGLLGANEKLFF.

The J gene is TRBJ2-7, the V gene TRBV13, with a possible D match to TRBD2 (6 bases). Germline CDR1 is PRHDT and CDR2 is FYEKMQ (reference sequence). V gave up 5 bases and J gave up 5 bases, with 16 bases separating them. This CDR3 is 14 amino acids long. The CDR3 loop is CASSIWTGAHEQYF. The CDR3 DNA reads TGTGCCAGCAGCATATGGACGGGAGCCCACGAGCAGTACTTC.

In its sample, this clone was seen once. The chain links TRBV27 to TRBJ2-7; 7 nucleotides line up with TRBD2. Germline V gene lookup returns CDR1 MNHEY and CDR2 SMNVEV (reference sequence). The length of the CDR3 is 16 residues. V was clipped by 1 base and J by 2 bases; unmatched bases: 8. CDR3 DNA: TGTGCCAGCAGTTTATTGAGTGGGGGGAGGGCCTACGAGCAGTACTTC. Encoded protein: CASSLLSGGRAYEQYF.

A few counts support this clone. CDR3 bases: TGTGCCATCAGTGAGCAAACAAGTCAGACCCAGTACTTC. Translated: CAISEQTSQTQYF. The gene calls are TRBV10-3 and TRBJ2-5; D unclear. From germline, CDR1 is ENHRY and CDR2 SYGVKD. The V and J ends lost 2 bases and 6 bases respectively, with 10 bases between them. This CDR3 comprises 13 residues.

The chain links TRBV30 to TRBJ2-2, with TRBD2 as a possible D gene (5 bases). The CDR3 runs to 15 residues. The ends were cut back, 2 bases at V and 3 bases at J, with 13 bases in the middle. Germline V lookup: CDR1 GTSNPN, CDR2 SVGIG (reference sequence). The CDR3 DNA reads TGTGCCTGGAGTAGGAACGAGGGCCACACCGGGGAGCTGTTTTTT. Protein: CAWSRNEGHTGELFF.